Listed below are T cell receptor beta chains from one sample, sequenced in a study of blood T cells in healthy people across ages. TCRdb called the 5' RACE reads again in MiXCR, with one record for every CDR3 protein. The sample lists under 2 million distinct CDR3 sequences, roughly 32% occurring once. Specimen: blood. These receptors were collected from a woman in her 30s in good health. CDR3s include the opening cysteine and the closing phenylalanine or tryptophan. D genes are given only for firm matches. Clone size is not always given. Where it is, it says once, few, many or a class for expanded clones.

cdr3_length: 16
d_call: .
j_call: TRBJ2-3
v_call: TRBV4-2
clone_size: few
cdr3_nt: TGTGCCAGCAGCCAAGCTCCCGGACAAGACACAGATACGCAGTATTTT
cdr3_aa: CASSQAPGQDTDTQYF

cdr3_length: 16
d_call: .
j_call: TRBJ2-5
v_call: TRBV10-3
clone_size: few
cdr3_nt: TGTGTCATCAGTGAGTCCCCGATGGTGGCGCAGGAGACCCAGTACTTC
cdr3_aa: CVISESPMVAQETQYF

cdr3_length: 10
d_call: .
j_call: TRBJ1-1
v_call: TRBV6-1
clone_size: .
cdr3_nt: TGTGCCAGCAGTGCCACTGAAGCTTTCTTT
cdr3_aa: CASSATEAFF

cdr3_length: 14
d_call: .
j_call: TRBJ2-5
v_call: TRBV7-3
clone_size: few
cdr3_nt: TGTGCCAGCAGCTTCTCGGGTCTAGCAAGCGCCCAGTACTTC
cdr3_aa: CASSFSGLASAQYF

cdr3_length: 14
d_call: TRBD1
j_call: TRBJ2-7
v_call: TRBV6-1
clone_size: .
cdr3_nt: TGTGCCACCACGGAGGGACAGGGGGCCTACGAGCAGTACTTC
cdr3_aa: CATTEGQGAYEQYF

cdr3_length: 13
d_call: .
j_call: TRBJ2-4
v_call: TRBV19
clone_size: .
cdr3_nt: TGTGCCAGTAGAGGTGGTGCCAAAAACATTCAGTACTTC
cdr3_aa: CASRGGAKNIQYF

cdr3_length: 15
d_call: .
j_call: TRBJ2-7
v_call: TRBV5-1
clone_size: .
cdr3_nt: TGCGCCAGCAGCTTGTCACAGGGTTATACCTACGAGCAGTACTTC
cdr3_aa: CASSLSQGYTYEQYF

cdr3_length: 17
d_call: TRBD2
j_call: TRBJ2-3
v_call: TRBV4-1
clone_size: .
cdr3_nt: TGCGCCAGCAGTCATGGGACTAGCGGGGCCTACACAGATACGCAGTATTTT
cdr3_aa: CASSHGTSGAYTDTQYF

cdr3_length: 13
d_call: TRBD2
j_call: TRBJ2-7
v_call: TRBV20-1
clone_size: .
cdr3_nt: TGCAGTGCTAGAGGACTAGCGACTCACGAGCAGTACTTC
cdr3_aa: CSARGLATHEQYF

cdr3_length: 14
d_call: .
j_call: TRBJ2-3
v_call: TRBV12-5
clone_size: .
cdr3_nt: TGTGCTAGTGGCGGGGTATCTAGCACAGATACGCAGTATTTT
cdr3_aa: CASGGVSSTDTQYF

cdr3_length: 14
d_call: .
j_call: TRBJ1-2
v_call: TRBV6-5
clone_size: .
cdr3_nt: TGTGCCAGCAGTAGAGGACGGAGGAGCGATGGCTACACCTTC
cdr3_aa: CASSRGRRSDGYTF

cdr3_length: 15
d_call: TRBD2
j_call: TRBJ2-5
v_call: TRBV5-1
clone_size: many
cdr3_nt: TGCGCCAGCAGCTTGGATAGCGGGCGTCAAGAGACCCAGTACTTC
cdr3_aa: CASSLDSGRQETQYF

cdr3_length: 16
d_call: TRBD2
j_call: TRBJ2-5
v_call: TRBV3-1
clone_size: .
cdr3_nt: TGTGCCAGCAGCCCGAGCCAGGGACTAGCGGGGGGGGAGCAGTACTTC
cdr3_aa: CASSPSQGLAGGEQYF

cdr3_length: 14
d_call: TRBD1
j_call: TRBJ2-7
v_call: TRBV11-1
clone_size: .
cdr3_nt: TGTGCCAGCAGCTATCAGGGGGAAACCTACGAGCAGTACTTC
cdr3_aa: CASSYQGETYEQYF

cdr3_length: 14
d_call: .
j_call: TRBJ2-5
v_call: TRBV20-1
clone_size: many
cdr3_nt: TGCAGTGCTAGAGATCTACGGGACCAAGAGACCCAGTACTTC
cdr3_aa: CSARDLRDQETQYF

cdr3_length: 14
d_call: .
j_call: TRBJ2-3
v_call: TRBV6-5
clone_size: .
cdr3_nt: TGTGCCAGCAGTTACTTCCGGGTTGCAGATACGCAGTATTTT
cdr3_aa: CASSYFRVADTQYF

cdr3_length: 13
d_call: TRBD2
j_call: TRBJ2-1
v_call: TRBV29-1
clone_size: .
cdr3_nt: TGCAGCGTTGCACTAGCGGGGCACAATGAGCAGTTCTTC
cdr3_aa: CSVALAGHNEQFF

cdr3_length: 12
d_call: TRBD1
j_call: TRBJ2-7
v_call: TRBV29-1
clone_size: many
cdr3_nt: TGCAGCGGAAACGGACAGGGCGACGAGCAGTACTTC
cdr3_aa: CSGNGQGDEQYF

cdr3_length: 16
d_call: TRBD2
j_call: TRBJ2-7
v_call: TRBV27
clone_size: .
cdr3_nt: TGTGCCAGCAGTTTGATCTTAGCGGGAGGTACCTACGAGCAGTACTTC
cdr3_aa: CASSLILAGGTYEQYF

cdr3_length: 14
d_call: .
j_call: TRBJ1-2
v_call: TRBV10-3
clone_size: .
cdr3_nt: TGTGCCATCAGTGAGTCCTGGGACGGATATGGCTACACCTTC
cdr3_aa: CAISESWDGYGYTF

cdr3_length: 16
d_call: .
j_call: TRBJ1-1
v_call: TRBV7-9
clone_size: .
cdr3_nt: TGTGCCAGCAGGGAGTGGGGGGACCTCATGAACACTGAAGCTTTCTTT
cdr3_aa: CASREWGDLMNTEAFF

cdr3_length: 16
d_call: .
j_call: TRBJ2-7
v_call: TRBV7-9
clone_size: .
cdr3_nt: TGTGCCAGCAGCTTAGCTCCCGCTAGCGTGACCTACGAGCAGTACTTC
cdr3_aa: CASSLAPASVTYEQYF

cdr3_length: 12
d_call: .
j_call: TRBJ2-1
v_call: TRBV19
clone_size: few
cdr3_nt: TGTGCCAGTATGAGCCCGGCGGATGAGCAGTTCTTC
cdr3_aa: CASMSPADEQFF

cdr3_length: 14
d_call: .
j_call: TRBJ2-7
v_call: TRBV28
clone_size: .
cdr3_nt: TGTGCCAGCAAAGTCGGGCCTAGCTCCTACGAGCAGTACTTC
cdr3_aa: CASKVGPSSYEQYF

cdr3_length: 15
d_call: TRBD1
j_call: TRBJ2-1
v_call: TRBV30
clone_size: few
cdr3_nt: TGTGCCTGGAGTAAAGGGGGCGGTATGAACAATGAGCAGTTCTTC
cdr3_aa: CAWSKGGGMNNEQFF

cdr3_length: 14
d_call: TRBD2
j_call: TRBJ2-3
v_call: TRBV9
clone_size: few
cdr3_nt: TGTGCCAGCAGCGCAGGGACTAACACAGATACGCAGTATTTT
cdr3_aa: CASSAGTNTDTQYF

cdr3_length: 14
d_call: .
j_call: TRBJ1-4
v_call: TRBV2
clone_size: .
cdr3_nt: TGTGCCAGCAGAAGAGACAGGCAGGGGGAAAAACTGTTTTTT
cdr3_aa: CASRRDRQGEKLFF

cdr3_length: 14
d_call: .
j_call: TRBJ2-3
v_call: TRBV24-1
clone_size: .
cdr3_nt: TGTGCCACCAGTGGGGGCTGGTTGACAGATACGCAGTATTTT
cdr3_aa: CATSGGWLTDTQYF

cdr3_length: 14
d_call: .
j_call: TRBJ2-3
v_call: TRBV5-4
clone_size: .
cdr3_nt: TGTGCCAGCAGCCCTTTATTAGACACAGATACGCAGTATTTT
cdr3_aa: CASSPLLDTDTQYF

cdr3_length: 14
d_call: .
j_call: TRBJ2-7
v_call: TRBV7-8
clone_size: .
cdr3_nt: TGTGCCAGCAGCACCGGGCAGGGAATCTACGAGCAGTACTTC
cdr3_aa: CASSTGQGIYEQYF

cdr3_length: 14
d_call: TRBD1
j_call: TRBJ2-7
v_call: TRBV5-6
clone_size: many
cdr3_nt: TGTGCCAGCAGCTTCTGGGACAGCATCTACGAGCAGTACTTC
cdr3_aa: CASSFWDSIYEQYF

cdr3_length: 14
d_call: .
j_call: TRBJ2-7
v_call: TRBV5-1
clone_size: .
cdr3_nt: TGCGCCAGCAGCTTGGTTGCGGGGGCGGACGAGCAGTACTTC
cdr3_aa: CASSLVAGADEQYF

cdr3_length: 12
d_call: .
j_call: TRBJ1-1
v_call: TRBV7-9
clone_size: .
cdr3_nt: TGTGCCAGCAGTGACGGACGCACTGAAGCTTTCTTT
cdr3_aa: CASSDGRTEAFF

cdr3_length: 14
d_call: TRBD2
j_call: TRBJ2-3
v_call: TRBV20-1
clone_size: .
cdr3_nt: TGCAGTGCTAGTGTTAGCGGGAGGTCCGATACGCAGTATTTT
cdr3_aa: CSASVSGRSDTQYF

cdr3_length: 16
d_call: TRBD2
j_call: TRBJ2-1
v_call: TRBV27
clone_size: few
cdr3_nt: TGTGCCAGCAAACGGGGGACAGGACTAGCGGAGAATGAGCAGTTCTTC
cdr3_aa: CASKRGTGLAENEQFF

cdr3_length: 16
d_call: TRBD2
j_call: TRBJ2-7
v_call: TRBV2
clone_size: .
cdr3_nt: TGTGCCAGCAGTGAAGCGGGAGGGACTAGCGGGTACGAGCAGTACTTC
cdr3_aa: CASSEAGGTSGYEQYF

cdr3_length: 14
d_call: .
j_call: TRBJ2-2
v_call: TRBV20-1
clone_size: .
cdr3_nt: TGCAGTGCCGCCCGAGTAGGAAACACCGGGGAGCGGTTTTTT
cdr3_aa: CSAARVGNTGERFF

cdr3_length: 14
d_call: .
j_call: TRBJ2-2
v_call: TRBV20-1
clone_size: many
cdr3_nt: TGCAGTGCACGAACTGGGGGGAACACCGGGGAGCTGTTTTTT
cdr3_aa: CSARTGGNTGELFF

cdr3_length: 14
d_call: TRBD2
j_call: TRBJ2-7
v_call: TRBV15
clone_size: few
cdr3_nt: TGTGCCACCAGCAGAGTTAGCGGGATATACGAGCAGTACTTC
cdr3_aa: CATSRVSGIYEQYF

cdr3_length: 15
d_call: .
j_call: TRBJ2-5
v_call: TRBV4-1
clone_size: many
cdr3_nt: TGCGCCAGCAGCCAAACAACGACTAGACAAGAGACCCAGTACTTC
cdr3_aa: CASSQTTTRQETQYF

cdr3_length: 13
d_call: .
j_call: TRBJ2-3
v_call: TRBV6-1
clone_size: .
cdr3_nt: TGTGCCAGCAGTGATCTGGAGCGATATACGCAGTATTTT
cdr3_aa: CASSDLERYTQYF

cdr3_length: 16
d_call: .
j_call: TRBJ2-1
v_call: TRBV5-1
clone_size: .
cdr3_nt: TGCGCCAGCAGCTTGGGGACCCAGCTTGGGCGCAATGAGCAGTTCTTC
cdr3_aa: CASSLGTQLGRNEQFF

cdr3_length: 13
d_call: TRBD1
j_call: TRBJ1-5
v_call: TRBV29-1
clone_size: .
cdr3_nt: TGCAGCGCTCGGACAGGGGCCAATCAGCCCCAGCATTTT
cdr3_aa: CSARTGANQPQHF

cdr3_length: 14
d_call: TRBD1
j_call: TRBJ2-7
v_call: TRBV13
clone_size: many
cdr3_nt: TGTGCCAGCAGCTTAGAACAGGGGGTCTACGAGCAGTACTTC
cdr3_aa: CASSLEQGVYEQYF

cdr3_length: 15
d_call: TRBD1
j_call: TRBJ2-3
v_call: TRBV5-1
clone_size: few
cdr3_nt: TGCGCCAGCGCTAGAGGGGACAGTAGCACAGATACGCAGTATTTT
cdr3_aa: CASARGDSSTDTQYF